A single sample is the source of the 28 T cell receptor beta chains below, sequenced in a study of long-term antiretroviral therapy in people with HIV. immunoSEQ v3.0 was run at survey level. Sequenced by immunoSEQ multiplex PCR; TCRdb stores in-frame clones only, minus some. The sample has about 15,000 clones, about 71% seen once. The source material was unsorted PBMCs, sampled 1.5 years before starting antiretroviral therapy. Receptor source: a woman aged 50 to 60 with HIV.

The V and J genes are TRBV7-9 and TRBJ1-2; 10 nucleotides line up with TRBD1. The CDR3 length is 15 residues. The J segment lost 8 bases and the V segment lost 1 base, leaving 7 bases of the junction unmatched. In germline, CDR1 is SEHNR, CDR2 FQNEAQ (reference sequence). The CDR3 DNA reads TGTGCCAGCAGCTTAGACGGGACAGGGGCGCGGGGCTACACCTTC. Residues: CASSLDGTGARGYTF.

The chain carries TRBV5-5 and TRBJ1-5, with TRBD1 matching over 8 bases. V shed 4 bases and J 5 bases; nucleotides not matched to a gene: 8. The CDR3 length is 15 residues. Per the germline V gene, CDR1 is SGHKS and CDR2 is YYEKEE (reference sequence). The CDR3 spells CASSHGDRGYQPQHF. The DNA of the CDR3 is TGTGCCAGCAGCCACGGCGACAGGGGATATCAGCCCCAGCATTTT.

This clone was observed a single time. This chain joins TRBV7-3 and TRBJ1-5; possible D gene TRBD1, 6 bases. Germline loops: CDR1 SGHTA, CDR2 FQGTGA. The CDR3 contains 13 residues. Trimming shortened V by 2 bases and J by 8 bases, and 10 bases separated the two germline ends. The CDR3 coding sequence is TGTGCCAGCAGCTTATCCGGGGGCAAGCCCCAGCATTTT. Translated: CASSLSGGKPQHF.

The rearrangement uses TRBV6-1 and TRBJ1-2, with D perhaps matching TRBD1 (6 bases). Between the trimmed V and J ends, which lost 6 bases and 3 bases, there was a span of 14 bases. The length of the CDR3 is 14 residues. Germline V gene lookup returns CDR1 MNHNS and CDR2 SASEGT. The CDR3 region is CASRGGQRDYGYTF. The CDR3 region has the DNA TGTGCCAGCAGAGGAGGACAGAGAGACTATGGCTACACCTTC.

V usage is TRBV30 and J usage is TRBJ1-1, with D maybe TRBD1 (6 bases). Trimming pared 0 bases from V and 0 bases from J, leaving 11 bases between. Looked up from germline, CDR1 is GTSNPN and CDR2 is SVGIG (reference sequence). The CDR3 runs 15 residues. The CDR3 bases are TGTGCCTGGAGTGTACAGGGTAGGATGAACACTGAAGCTTTCTTT. It yields the protein CAWSVQGRMNTEAFF.

This clone was seen only once. The chain recombines TRBV6-6 with TRBJ2-7; D possibly uses TRBD1 or TRBD2 (6 bases each). The CDR3 contains 14 residues. CDR1 and CDR2 (germline): MNHNY, SVGAGI (reference sequence). Trimming removed 0 bases from V and 2 bases from J, with 8 bases in between. In nucleotides, the CDR3 is TGTGCCAGCAGTTACTCAGGGGGGCCCTACGAGCAGTACTTC. Translated: CASSYSGGPYEQYF.

The chain joins TRBV6-6 to TRBJ1-1, with no clear D. This CDR3 has 13 amino acids. Germline-derived CDR1 and CDR2 are MNHNY and SVGAGI (reference sequence). Trimming took off 2 bases at V and 1 base at J, with 5 bases between the two ends. The CDR3 protein is CASSYTTNTEAFF. The CDR3 DNA reads as TGTGCCAGCAGTTACACCACGAACACTGAAGCTTTCTTT.

The chain recombines TRBV7-9 with TRBJ2-1; D is unresolved. V was clipped by 5 bases and J by 6 bases, with 17 bases between them. The CDR3 contains 15 residues. The V gene's germline CDR1 is SEHNR and CDR2 FQNEAQ (reference sequence). CDR3 region: CASSPPPRMGNEQFF. Written as DNA, the CDR3 is TGTGCCAGCAGCCCACCGCCCCGAATGGGCAATGAGCAGTTCTTC.

The V and J genes are TRBV5-1 and TRBJ1-1; 12 nucleotides line up with TRBD1. The trim removed 0 bases at V and 12 bases at J, leaving 9 bases unmatched. Germline lookup yields CDR1 SGHRS and CDR2 YFSETQ. This CDR3 has 15 amino acids. The CDR3 DNA reads as TGCGCCAGCAGCTTGGAACCGGGACAGGGGGCTAAGACTTTCTTT. This codes for CASSLEPGQGAKTFF.

V is TRBV14 and J is TRBJ1-1; tentative D call: TRBD1 (6 bases). V was shortened by 3 bases and J by 1 base, with 21 bases between the two germline ends. The germline gives CDR1 SGHDN, CDR2 FVKESK. The CDR3 runs to 18 residues. The CDR3 nucleotides read TGTGCCAGCAGCCATTTTAGCCTCAGGGGCCGGAGGAACACTGAAGCTTTCTTT. Its protein product is CASSHFSLRGRRNTEAFF.

V is TRBV6-5 and J is TRBJ2-3, with D possibly matching TRBD1 (6 bases). The CDR3 has 15 residues. The germline CDR1 and CDR2 sequences are MNHEY and SVGAGI. Trimming pared 6 bases from V and 7 bases from J, leaving 20 bases between. Here the CDR3 reads CASRTQGRSGNTQYF. CDR3 nucleotides: TGTGCCAGCAGAACCCAGGGGCGCTCCGGGAATACGCAGTATTTT.

The chain is built from TRBV5-6 and TRBJ1-1; the D gene is possibly TRBD1 (5 bases). V was clipped by 0 bases and J by 2 bases, with 11 bases between them. The germline V gene has CDR1 SGHDT and CDR2 YYEEEE. The CDR3 covers 15 residues. In nucleotides, the CDR3 is TGTGCCAGCAGCTTGGGTCAAGGGGCCAACACTGAAGCTTTCTTT. Residues: CASSLGQGANTEAFF.

J is TRBJ2-5 and V is TRBV5-1; D gene uncertain. CDR1 SGHRS and CDR2 YFSETQ come from the germline V gene. Trimming shortened V by 0 bases and J by 5 bases, and 11 bases separated the two germline ends. The CDR3 sequence is 14 residues long. In DNA, the CDR3 is TGCGCCAGCAGCTTGGAGAACACCCCCGAGACCCAGTACTTC. Amino acids: CASSLENTPETQYF.

The rearrangement links TRBV29-1 to TRBJ2-5; 11 bases match TRBD1. The length of the CDR3 is 16 residues. V was pared by 4 bases and J by 2 bases, with 9 bases of the junction left unmatched. Germline assignment: CDR1 SQVTM and CDR2 ANQGSEA. The chain's CDR3 is CSVAIGTGGVQETQYF. CDR3 nucleotides: TGCAGCGTTGCCATCGGGACAGGGGGTGTTCAAGAGACCCAGTACTTC.

V usage is TRBV5-1 and J usage is TRBJ1-2, with D uncertain. This CDR3 region has 13 residues. V shed 0 bases and J shed 4 bases, with 7 bases lying between them. Per the germline V gene, CDR1 is SGHRS and CDR2 is YFSETQ. The CDR3 here is CASSLDVSYGYTF. The DNA for the CDR3 is TGCGCCAGCAGCTTGGATGTGAGCTATGGCTACACCTTC.

This chain joins TRBV18 and TRBJ1-5; D gene uncertain. V lost 3 bases to trimming and J lost 0 bases, with 9 bases between them. The CDR3 length is 15 residues. The germline CDR1 and CDR2 sequences are KGHSH and LQKENI. In nucleotides, the CDR3 is TGTGCCAGCTCACCGAATCCGCTTAGCAATCAGCCCCAGCATTTT. Encoded protein: CASSPNPLSNQPQHF.

The chain uses TRBV7-2 and TRBJ1-5; D call uncertain. CDR1 and CDR2 (germline): SGHTA, FQGNSA. The CDR3 totals 13 residues. V was shortened by 1 base and J by 0 bases, with 1 base between the two germline ends. The CDR3 region is CASSLDSNQPQHF. The CDR3 DNA reads TGTGCCAGCAGCTTAGATAGCAATCAGCCCCAGCATTTT.

The chain employs TRBV23-1 and TRBJ2-7, with D unresolved. TRBV23-1 is an ORF, with its function uncertain. V was pared by 5 bases and J by 1 base, with 9 bases between. CDR3 length equals 13 residues. The CDR3 bases are TGCGCCAGCAGTAGGCTGGGATCCTACGAGCAGTACGTC. Amino acids: CASSRLGSYEQYV.

This chain joins TRBV7-3 and TRBJ2-6; D might be TRBD1 (5 bases). Germline V lookup: CDR1 SGHTA, CDR2 FQGTGA. CDR3 size: 15 residues. The V gene lost 3 bases and the J gene lost 4 bases, with 10 bases spanning the gap. The CDR3 nucleotides are TGTGCCAGCAGCTTGGGGTCAGGGGGGGCCAACGTCCTGACTTTC. Amino acid sequence: CASSLGSGGANVLTF.

This chain connects TRBV5-4 to TRBJ2-2, with 9 bases identical to TRBD2. V dropped 4 bases and J dropped 2; count of bases not matched to a gene: 3. Germline V gene sequence: CDR1 SGHNT, CDR2 YYREEE (reference sequence). This CDR3 contains 15 residues. The CDR3 loop is CASSQRGDNTGELFF. CDR3 coding DNA: TGTGCCAGCAGCCAGCGGGGGGACAACACCGGGGAGCTGTTTTTT.

This rearrangement joins TRBV7-9 to TRBJ1-1, with TRBD1 as a possible D gene (6 bases). Per germline, CDR1 SEHNR and CDR2 FQNEAQ (reference sequence). The CDR3 loop spans 14 amino acids. The ends were cut back, 5 bases at V and 6 bases at J, with 16 bases in the middle. The CDR3 here is CASSRKGGNAEAFF. DNA of the CDR3: TGTGCCAGCAGCCGGAAGGGGGGCAACGCTGAAGCTTTCTTT.

The rearrangement uses TRBV18 and TRBJ2-5; a weak D match, TRBD2 (5 bases). Per germline, CDR1 KGHSH and CDR2 LQKENI. The CDR3 length is 15 residues. V was cut by 6 bases and J by 0 bases, with 14 bases left in between. The CDR3 loop is CASSPDSEYQETQYF. The CDR3, as DNA: TGTGCCAGCTCGCCCGATAGCGAGTACCAAGAGACCCAGTACTTC.

This clone was seen just once. The chain carries TRBV5-4 and TRBJ2-2; D is tentatively TRBD1 or TRBD2 (5 bases each). The CDR3 runs 14 residues. CDR1 SGHNT and CDR2 YYREEE come from the germline V gene (reference sequence). The ends were cut back, 1 base at V and 5 bases at J, with 9 bases in the middle. This CDR3 reads CASSLYEGTGELFF. Written as DNA, the CDR3 is TGTGCCAGCAGCTTGTACGAGGGGACCGGGGAGCTGTTTTTT.

V and J are TRBV5-8 and TRBJ1-1, with D perhaps TRBD1 (5 bases). V lost 0 bases and J 6 bases, leaving 9 bases between the germline ends. This CDR3 contains 13 residues. CDR1 is SGHTS and CDR2 is YDEGEE in the germline V gene. CDR3 residues: CASSLVSGPEAFF. The CDR3 DNA follows: TGTGCCAGCAGCTTGGTATCGGGACCTGAAGCTTTCTTT.

The chain combines TRBV6-1 with TRBJ1-2; maybe TRBD1 (6 bases). CDR1 and CDR2 (germline): MNHNS, SASEGT. CDR3 length: 14 amino acids. The ends were cut back, 1 base at V and 3 bases at J, with 9 bases in the middle. The CDR3 spells CASSEGTAYYGYTF. The CDR3 nucleotides are TGTGCCAGCAGTGAAGGGACAGCCTACTATGGCTACACCTTC.

This chain joins TRBV29-1 and TRBJ1-1, with TRBD1 as a possible D gene (5 bases). This CDR3 spans 13 amino acids. V gave up 5 bases and J gave up 5 bases, with 15 bases separating them. Germline V gene data show CDR1 as SQVTM and CDR2 as ANQGSEA. The CDR3 region is CSVNRDSLTEAFF. In DNA form, the CDR3 reads TGCAGCGTTAACCGGGACTCCCTGACTGAAGCTTTCTTT.

This chain connects TRBV11-2 to TRBJ2-1; 7 bases match TRBD2. The CDR3 loop spans 15 amino acids. CDR1 is SGHAT, CDR2 FQNNGV, per germline. Trimming cost V 5 bases and J 9 bases; bases outside gene matches: 13. CDR3 sequence: CASSPRGVAPTEQFF. The CDR3, as DNA: TGTGCCAGCAGCCCACGGGGGGTCGCCCCAACTGAGCAGTTCTTC.

The chain links TRBV5-1 to TRBJ2-2, with TRBD1 as a possible D gene (5 bases). V was trimmed by 0 bases and J by 6 bases, leaving 9 bases between them. CDR3 size: 14 residues. Per germline, CDR1 SGHRS and CDR2 YFSETQ. The CDR3 is CASSLAGAPGELFF. The CDR3, as DNA: TGCGCCAGCAGCTTGGCTGGGGCACCCGGGGAGCTGTTTTTT.